Listed here are 14 T cell receptor beta chains from one sample, sequenced in a study of Ad26.COV2.S vaccination and SARS-CoV-2 variants (dated by TCRdb to the early 2020s). The treatment or condition label for this specimen denotes: over 15 received Ad26.COV2.S at low or high dose, single or two shots; 5 received placebo; per-sample allocation not given. Repertoires of vaccine and placebo recipients were sequenced from samples taken on day 63 after the first injection. Library preparation used the immunoSEQ multiplex PCR assay. TCRdb provides this immuneACCESS table in a form limited to in-frame rearrangements. Some clones are lacking; in checked studies, under half of them reflect an unresolved V gene, and why the rest are absent is not known. Counted in this sample were roughly 350,000 clones; roughly 84% of them appeared once. Around 3.7% of the sample lies in the top ten. The sample was peripheral blood, taken in a trial of Ad26.COV2.S vaccine versus placebo. These receptors originate from a person aged 18-60 years who received the Ad26.COV2.S COVID-19 vaccine or a placebo.

The chain has TRBV2 and TRBJ1-2, with D possibly being TRBD1 (6 bases). CDR1 SNHLY and CDR2 FYNNEI come from the germline V gene. The V and J ends lost 7 bases and 2 bases respectively, with 17 bases between them. The CDR3 is 15 residues long. This chain's CDR3 is CASTGGGGQNYGYTF. In nucleotides, the CDR3 is TGTGCCAGCACCGGAGGGGGAGGGCAAAACTATGGCTACACCTTC.

Only a few counts were recorded for this clone. The chain has TRBV7-6 and TRBJ2-2; no reliable D call. This CDR3 is built from 16 residues. Trimming took off 1 base at V and 0 bases at J, with 9 bases between the two ends. The V gene's germline CDR1 is SGHVS and CDR2 FNYEAQ. The CDR3 bases are TGTGCCAGCAGCTTAGGTCCTAGATCGAACACCGGGGAGCTGTTTTTT. Protein sequence: CASSLGPRSNTGELFF.

V usage is TRBV29-1 and J usage is TRBJ2-3; the match to TRBD2 covers 8 bases. The CDR3 is 12 amino acids. The germline CDR1 and CDR2 sequences are SQVTM and ANQGSEA. The V and J ends lost 6 bases and 1 base, in that order; junction bases with no gene match: 0. CDR3 DNA: TGCAGCGTCGGGAGGGGCACAGATACGCAGTATTTT. As protein: CSVGRGTDTQYF.

This chain connects TRBV7-6 to TRBJ2-2; TRBD2 matches at 11 bases. The CDR3 has 17 amino acids. V trimming: 4 bases; J trimming: 0 bases; junction bases outside the gene matches: 4. CDR1 SGHVS and CDR2 FNYEAQ come from the germline V gene. The CDR3 nucleotides read TGTGCCAGCAGCTATAGCGGGGGGGGCGCGAACACCGGGGAGCTGTTTTTT. It yields the protein CASSYSGGGANTGELFF.

The J gene is TRBJ2-2, the V gene TRBV29-1, with D maybe TRBD2 (6 bases). The germline V gene has CDR1 SQVTM and CDR2 ANQGSEA. The CDR3 is 14 residues long. V dropped 5 bases and J dropped 1 base, with 11 bases sitting between them. CDR3 loop: CSVMIGGNTGELFF. The CDR3 nucleotides read TGCAGCGTTATGATCGGGGGGAACACCGGGGAGCTGTTTTTT.

The chain couples TRBV23-1 to TRBJ2-6; no clear D. TRBV23-1 is assigned to the ORF class and has an uncertain function. V dropped 8 bases and J dropped 0 bases, with 11 bases sitting between them. The CDR3 extends over 15 amino acids. CDR3 protein: CASGDNSSGANVLTF. CDR3 DNA: TGCGCCAGCGGAGATAACAGCTCTGGGGCCAACGTCCTGACTTTC.

The V gene is TRBV4-2, the J gene TRBJ2-3; 9 bases match TRBD2. Germline V gene data show CDR1 as LGHNA and CDR2 as YNFKEQ. The CDR3 has 17 residues. Unmatched junction bases numbered 10, after V lost 1 base and J lost 5 bases. In DNA form, the CDR3 reads TGTGCCAGCAGCCAAGTGGCAAGCGGGGGGCCAGGAGATACGCAGTATTTT. Residues: CASSQVASGGPGDTQYF.

The chain couples TRBV6-5 to TRBJ1-3; D is uncertain. The CDR3 extends over 13 amino acids. Germline CDR1 MNHEY, CDR2 SVGAGI. Deletions cut 2 bases from V and 4 bases from J, with 6 bases between. CDR3 in DNA: TGTGCCAGCAGTTACCTTGGAGGAAACACCATATATTTT. Translated: CASSYLGGNTIYF.

This chain uses TRBV6-1 with TRBJ1-1; D call uncertain. The CDR3 spans 11 residues. V was pared by 2 bases and J by 10 bases, with 8 bases between. The V gene's germline CDR1 is MNHNS and CDR2 SASEGT. CDR3 loop: CASSEPLAAFF. The CDR3, as DNA: TGTGCCAGCAGTGAACCGCTGGCAGCTTTCTTT.

The chain combines TRBV7-3 with TRBJ2-2; TRBD2 agrees at 7 bases. Germline CDR1 SGHTA, CDR2 FQGTGA. The trim removed 5 bases at V and 3 bases at J, leaving 12 bases unmatched. The CDR3 is 17 residues long. The CDR3 bases are TGTGCCAGCAGCCCCAATAGGGAGGGATGGCACACCGGGGAGCTGTTTTTT. Encoded protein: CASSPNREGWHTGELFF.

The chain links TRBV2 to TRBJ2-2; D is undetermined. The CDR3 covers 14 residues. V lost 6 bases and J lost 7, with 15 bases in between. Germline assignment: CDR1 SNHLY and CDR2 FYNNEI. The CDR3 reads CASRPDIWHGELFF. CDR3 in DNA: TGTGCCAGCAGACCCGACATATGGCACGGGGAGCTGTTTTTT. The full variable domain, completed using reference TRBV2 and TRBJ2-2, is EPEVTQTPSHQVTQMGQEVILRCVPISNHLYFYWYRQILGQKVEFLVSFYNNEISEKSEIFDDQFSVERPDGSNFTLKIRSTKLEDSAMYFCASRPDIWHGELFFGEGSRLTVL.

A single count supports this clone. The V call is TRBV30, the J call TRBJ2-7; D perhaps matches TRBD1 (6 bases). Per germline, CDR1 GTSNPN and CDR2 SVGIG (reference sequence). V was clipped by 4 bases and J by 3 bases, with 13 bases between them. The CDR3 has 13 residues. The CDR3 loop reads CAWNPDSFYEQYF. CDR3 DNA sequence: TGTGCCTGGAACCCGGACAGCTTCTACGAGCAGTACTTC.

The chain uses TRBV7-2 and TRBJ2-7; D is uncertain. Per the germline V gene, CDR1 is SGHTA and CDR2 is FQGNSA. The CDR3 extends over 12 amino acids. Trimming pared 5 bases from V and 4 bases from J, leaving 9 bases between. CDR3 region: CASSLSHYEQYF. CDR3 DNA: TGTGCCAGCAGCCTCAGCCATTACGAGCAGTACTTC.

This chain links TRBV7-9 with TRBJ2-7; possibly TRBD1 for D (6 bases). Per the germline V gene, CDR1 is SEHNR and CDR2 is FQNEAQ (reference sequence). The ends were cut back, 10 bases at V and 2 bases at J, with 15 bases in the middle. CDR3 length: 13 amino acids. CDR3 residues: CATSGTSAYEQYF. CDR3 DNA: TGTGCCACGTCCGGGACATCCGCCTACGAGCAGTACTTC.